This TCR beta chain was captured by sequencing in a study of T cells after yellow fever vaccination. Study information: SMART-Seq v4 Ultra Low Input handled preparation of low-cell-number fractions.

Universal primer sites and UMIs were introduced during 5'RACE template-switching synthesis of TCR cDNA. Each CDR3 protein is one row after TCRdb ran MiXCR on the 5' RACE reads. The sample yields over 85,000 distinct CDR3 sequences, roughly 10% seen once. Study-level results: Boosting was followed by the reappearance of most primary-vaccination clones (around 95% CD4, around 86% CD8). It was the secondary response that reached its peak faster, day 5 versus 15, but it was weaker.

In germline, CDR1 is SGHRS, CDR2 YFSETQ. V was trimmed by 2 bases and J by 2 bases, leaving 17 bases between them. CDR3 length: 16 amino acids. This clonotype turned up a few times. V and J are TRBV5-1 and TRBJ2-7; no clear D gene. Sequencing used CD8+ T cells not binding an NS4B(214-222) dextramer, sorted from PBMCs, obtained roughly 15 days after the first yellow fever vaccination. The TCR comes from a young man who received the YFV17D yellow fever vaccine. The CDR3 bases are TGCGCCAGCAGCTTTTTCGGGCAGCCTACCACCTACGAGCAGTACTTC. This gives the protein CASSFFGQPTTYEQYF.